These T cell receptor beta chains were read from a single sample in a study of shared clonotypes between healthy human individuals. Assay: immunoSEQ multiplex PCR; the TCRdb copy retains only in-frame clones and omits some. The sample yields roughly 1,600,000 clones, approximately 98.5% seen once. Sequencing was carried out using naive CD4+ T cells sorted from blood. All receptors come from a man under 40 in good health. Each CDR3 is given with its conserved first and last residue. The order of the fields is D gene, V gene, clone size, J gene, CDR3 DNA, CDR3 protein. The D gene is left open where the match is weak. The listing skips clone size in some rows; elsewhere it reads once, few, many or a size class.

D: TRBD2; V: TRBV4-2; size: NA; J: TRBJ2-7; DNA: TGTGCCAGCAGCCAAGATTTTAGCGGGAGCTCCTACGAGCAGTACTTC; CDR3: CASSQDFSGSSYEQYF
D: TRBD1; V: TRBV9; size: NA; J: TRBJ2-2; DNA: TGTGCCAGCAGCGTGGTCTCCAACACACAGGGGACCGGGGAGCTGTTTTTT; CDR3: CASSVVSNTQGTGELFF
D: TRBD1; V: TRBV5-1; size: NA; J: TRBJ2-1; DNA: TGCGCCAGCAGCTGGGGGACAGGACACTCCTACAATGAGCAGTTCTTC; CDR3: CASSWGTGHSYNEQFF
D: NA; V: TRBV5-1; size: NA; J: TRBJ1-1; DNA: TGCGCCAGCAGCTTGGATGTTCGGCTCGACGCTTTCTTT; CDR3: CASSLDVRLDAFF
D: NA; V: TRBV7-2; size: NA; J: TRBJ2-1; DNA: TGTGCCAGCAGCTTAGGCAGGAACAATGAGCAGTTCTTC; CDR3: CASSLGRNNEQFF
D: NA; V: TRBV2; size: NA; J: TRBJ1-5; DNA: TGTGCCAGCAGTCCGGGACATAGCAATCAGCCCCAGCATTTT; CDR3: CASSPGHSNQPQHF
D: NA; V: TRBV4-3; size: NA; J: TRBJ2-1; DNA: NA; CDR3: CASSQAAAARGRSEQFF
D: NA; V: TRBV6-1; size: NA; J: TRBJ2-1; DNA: TGTGCCAGCAGCTTCAGCTCCTACAATGAGCAGTTCTTC; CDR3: CASSFSSYNEQFF
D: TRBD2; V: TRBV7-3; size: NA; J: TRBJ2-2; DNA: TGTGCCAGCAGCTTACGCCGACTAGCGGGAGGGAACACCGGGGAGCTGTTTTTT; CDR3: CASSLRRLAGGNTGELFF
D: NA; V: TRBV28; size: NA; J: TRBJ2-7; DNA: TGTGCCAGCAGTTTTGGGGGCGCAGGGTCCGAGCAGTACTTC; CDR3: CASSFGGAGSEQYF
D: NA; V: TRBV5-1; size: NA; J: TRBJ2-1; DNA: TGCGCCAGCAGCCCTGCCATTGGGGGGTCAGGGCACAATGAGCAGTTCTTC; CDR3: CASSPAIGGSGHNEQFF
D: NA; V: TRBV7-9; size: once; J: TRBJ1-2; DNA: TGTGCCAGCAGCTTAGCGAGCGGCAGCAACTATGGCTACACCTTC; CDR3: CASSLASGSNYGYTF
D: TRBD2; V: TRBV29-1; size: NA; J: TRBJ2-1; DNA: TGCAGCGCCCGGACTAGCGGGACCTCCTACAATGAGCAGTTCTTC; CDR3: CSARTSGTSYNEQFF
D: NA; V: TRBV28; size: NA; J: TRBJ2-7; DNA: TGTGCCAGCAGTCTGACCGGGACCAACTACGAGCAGTACTTC; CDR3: CASSLTGTNYEQYF
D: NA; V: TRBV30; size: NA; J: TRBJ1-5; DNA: TGTGCCTGGAGACAGGGTGGAGATCAGCCCCAGCATTTT; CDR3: CAWRQGGDQPQHF
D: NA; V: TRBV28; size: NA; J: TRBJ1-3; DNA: TGTGCCAGCAGTGCGGCGGTTGGCGGGGGAAGAATCGTGGAGACCATATATTTT; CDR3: CASSAAVGGGRIVETIYF
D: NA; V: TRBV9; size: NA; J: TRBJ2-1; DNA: TGTGCCAGCAGCTTTACCCTCTATGAGCGCAATGAGCAGTTCTTC; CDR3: CASSFTLYERNEQFF
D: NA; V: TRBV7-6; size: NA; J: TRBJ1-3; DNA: TGTGCCAGCAGCGTACTGGTTTTGGGGGGCTCTGGAAACACCATATATTTT; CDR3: CASSVLVLGGSGNTIYF
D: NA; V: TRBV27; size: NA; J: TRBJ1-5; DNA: TGTGCCAGCAGTTTATTAGGGACTAGCAATCAGCCCCAGCATTTT; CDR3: CASSLLGTSNQPQHF
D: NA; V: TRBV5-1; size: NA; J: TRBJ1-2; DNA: TGCGCCAGCAGCTTGAGTAGGGACTATGGCTACACCTTC; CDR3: CASSLSRDYGYTF
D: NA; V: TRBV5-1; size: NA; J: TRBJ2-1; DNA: TGCGCCAGCAGCTTGATTCCAGGGAGCTCCTACAATGAGCAGTTCTTC; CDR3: CASSLIPGSSYNEQFF
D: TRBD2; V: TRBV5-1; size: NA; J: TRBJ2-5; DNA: TGCGCCAGCAGCTTGAGGGCTAGCGGGAGTTTTTTCACAGAGACCCAGTACTTC; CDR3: CASSLRASGSFFTETQYF
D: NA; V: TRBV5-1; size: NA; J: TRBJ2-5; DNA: TGCGCCAGCAGCTTGCGGGATGCAGCCCAAGAGACCCAGTACTTC; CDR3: CASSLRDAAQETQYF
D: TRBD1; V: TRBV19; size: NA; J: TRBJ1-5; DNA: TGTGCCAGTAGTGCTCGGGACAGTAGCAATCAGCCCCAGCATTTT; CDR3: CASSARDSSNQPQHF
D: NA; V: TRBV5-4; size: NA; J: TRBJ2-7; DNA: TGTGCCAGCAGCTTTATTGCCAGGGATGCAGGTGAGCAGTACTTC; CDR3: CASSFIARDAGEQYF
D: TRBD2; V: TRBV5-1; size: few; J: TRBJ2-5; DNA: TGCGCCAGCAGCGAAACTAGCGTCCAAGAGACCCAGTACTTC; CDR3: CASSETSVQETQYF
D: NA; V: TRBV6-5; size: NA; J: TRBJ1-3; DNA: TGTGCCAGCAGTTTTGGGCAGTTTGGAAACACCATATATTTT; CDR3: CASSFGQFGNTIYF
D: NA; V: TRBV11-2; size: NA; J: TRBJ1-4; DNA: TGTGCCAGCAGCTTAGATCGGTCCGTGGGAGAAAAACTGTTTTTT; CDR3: CASSLDRSVGEKLFF
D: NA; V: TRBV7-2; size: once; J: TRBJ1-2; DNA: TGTGCCAGCAGATCCCCGGGGTATGGCTACACCTTC; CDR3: CASRSPGYGYTF
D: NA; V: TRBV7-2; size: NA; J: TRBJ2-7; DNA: TGTGCCAGCAGCTTAGAGCCCGGGGGTGGAAGGGGAGAGCAGTACTTC; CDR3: CASSLEPGGGRGEQYF
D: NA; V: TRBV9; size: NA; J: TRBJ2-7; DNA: TGTGCCAGCAGCCCAAATCGCTATAAGGACGGGCGGGGATACGAGCAGTACTTC; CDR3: CASSPNRYKDGRGYEQYF
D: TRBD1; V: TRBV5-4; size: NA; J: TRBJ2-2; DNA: TGTGCCAGCAGCCAGGGACAGGTTCGGACCGGGGAGCTGTTTTTT; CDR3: CASSQGQVRTGELFF
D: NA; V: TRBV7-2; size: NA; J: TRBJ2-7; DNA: TGTGCCAGCAGCTTAGCGTCCTCCTGGCTGACAAGCGTCGAGCAGTACTTC; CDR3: CASSLASSWLTSVEQYF
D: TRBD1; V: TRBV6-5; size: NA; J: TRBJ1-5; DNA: TGTGCCAGCAGAAGCGAACAGGGGATCAATCAGCCCCAGCATTTT; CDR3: CASRSEQGINQPQHF
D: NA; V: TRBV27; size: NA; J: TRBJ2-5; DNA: TGTGCCAGCAGTTTATCGAAGCCGGGTGTGACCCAGTACTTC; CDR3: CASSLSKPGVTQYF
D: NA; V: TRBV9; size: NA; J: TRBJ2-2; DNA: TGTGCCAGCAGCGTAATTAACAGCGGGGAGCTGTTTTTT; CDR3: CASSVINSGELFF
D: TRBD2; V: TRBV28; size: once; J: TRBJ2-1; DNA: TGTGCCAGCAGTTCTGCATCCGGGACTAGTGTCTACAATGAGCAGTTCTTC; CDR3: CASSSASGTSVYNEQFF
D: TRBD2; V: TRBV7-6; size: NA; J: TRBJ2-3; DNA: TGTGCCAGCAGCCTTGGACTAGCGGGAACCACAGATACGCAGTATTTT; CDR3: CASSLGLAGTTDTQYF
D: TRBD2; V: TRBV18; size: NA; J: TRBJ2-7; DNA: TGTGCCAGCTCAGGACTAGCGGGTTTACCCTCCTACGAGCAGTACTTC; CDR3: CASSGLAGLPSYEQYF
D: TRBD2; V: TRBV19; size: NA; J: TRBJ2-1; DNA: TGTGCCAGTAGTAGAAGCCTGGTAGCGGGAGAGTACGGTGAGCAGTTCTTC; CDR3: CASSRSLVAGEYGEQFF
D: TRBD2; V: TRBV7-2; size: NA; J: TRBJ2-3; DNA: TGTGCCAGCAGCTTTTTAGCGGGAGGGAGCACAGATACGCAGTATTTT; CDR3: CASSFLAGGSTDTQYF